This TCR beta chain was captured by sequencing in a study of siplizumab effects on memory and regulatory T cells. This CDR3 region has 16 residues. Looked up from germline, CDR1 is SGHRS and CDR2 is YFSETQ. V was cut by 5 bases and J by 0 bases, with 17 bases left in between. A remark on this clone: Its specificity is unknown.

The assay was immunoSEQ multiplex PCR, and TCRdb's table has in-frame clones only and misses some. Of approximately 91,000 clones in the sample, approximately 95% were seen once. Notes on the study in general: Siplizumab caused a significant drop in alloreactive sequences traceable to unstimulated CD4+ memory cells. Poor capture below about 10^-5 frequency left most alloreactive clones unmapped to unstimulated subsets. It was not possible to assign a naive or memory phenotype to roughly 80-96% of proliferating CD4+ or CD8+ clones.

Sequenced material: CD8+ T cells sorted from blood. The clonotype comes from a human donor in good health. This rearrangement joins TRBV5-1 to TRBJ1-1; D possibly corresponds to TRBD1 (6 bases). The CDR3 region is CASSIAGGRMNTEAFF. CDR3 nucleotides: TGCGCCAGCAGTATCGCCGGGGGGCGGATGAACACTGAAGCTTTCTTT. Filled out from reference TRBV5-1 and TRBJ1-1, the complete variable domain reads KAGVTQTPRYLIKTRGQQVTLSCSPISGHRSVSWYQQTPGQGLQFLFEYFSETQRNKGNFPGRFSGRQFSNSRSEMNVSTLELGDSALYLCASSIAGGRMNTEAFFGQGTRLTVV.